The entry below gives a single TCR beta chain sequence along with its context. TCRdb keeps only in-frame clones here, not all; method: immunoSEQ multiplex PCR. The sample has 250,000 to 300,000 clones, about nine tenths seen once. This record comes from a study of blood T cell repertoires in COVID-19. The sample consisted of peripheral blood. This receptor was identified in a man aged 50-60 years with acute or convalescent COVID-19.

CDR3 loop: CASSQGYAGGYTF. CDR3 coding DNA: TGTGCCAGCAGCCAAGGTTACGCAGGCGGCTACACCTTC. V and J are TRBV14 and TRBJ1-2; D gene unclear. The length of the CDR3 is 13 residues. CDR1 is SGHDN, CDR2 FVKESK, per germline. Trimming took 1 base from V and 8 from J, leaving 11 bases between them.